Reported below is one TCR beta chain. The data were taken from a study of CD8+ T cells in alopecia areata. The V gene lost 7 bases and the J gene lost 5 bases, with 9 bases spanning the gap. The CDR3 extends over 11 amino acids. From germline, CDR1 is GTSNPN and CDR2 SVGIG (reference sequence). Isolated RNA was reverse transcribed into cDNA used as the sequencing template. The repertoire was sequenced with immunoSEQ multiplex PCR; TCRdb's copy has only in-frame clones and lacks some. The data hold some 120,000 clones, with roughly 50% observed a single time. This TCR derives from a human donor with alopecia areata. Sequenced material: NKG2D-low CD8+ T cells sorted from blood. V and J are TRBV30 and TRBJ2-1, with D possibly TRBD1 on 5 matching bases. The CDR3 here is CAFRQHNEQFF. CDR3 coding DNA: TGTGCCTTCCGACAGCACAATGAGCAGTTCTTC.